These T cell receptor beta chains were read from a single sample in a study of blood T cells in healthy people across ages. TCRdb recomputed calls from the 5' RACE reads with MiXCR, one row per CDR3 protein. The table lists approximately 960,000 distinct CDR3 sequences, approximately 32% of them singletons. Another study also made use of these data, one on T cells of mothers and their children.

Sample: blood. All receptors derive from a middle-aged woman in good health. The CDR3 runs from the conserved cysteine through the conserved F or W. D genes are given only for firm matches. The listing skips clone size in some rows; elsewhere it reads once, few, many or a size class.

. TRBJ2-1 TRBV12-3/TRBV12-4 few CASSAGYNEQFF TGTGCCAGCAGTGCCGGCTACAATGAGCAGTTCTTC
TRBD2 TRBJ2-1 TRBV12-3/TRBV12-4 many CASDRTGGASSYNEQFF TGTGCCAGTGACCGTACGGGAGGGGCCAGCTCCTACAATGAGCAGTTCTTC
. TRBJ1-2 TRBV20-1 many CSARDGRFGSGLGGYTF TGCAGTGCTAGAGATGGGCGGTTTGGGTCAGGGTTAGGCGGCTACACCTTC
TRBD2 TRBJ2-1 TRBV6-2/TRBV6-3 . CASTMGLAGNNEQFF TGTGCCAGCACCATGGGACTAGCGGGTAACAATGAGCAGTTCTTC
. TRBJ1-1 TRBV19 . CASSITLWQGSWNTEAFF TGTGCCAGTAGTATTACCCTGTGGCAGGGCAGTTGGAACACTGAAGCTTTCTTT
TRBD1 TRBJ2-5 TRBV18 . CASSHRRDRVGNEQYF TGTGCCAGCTCACACCGCCGGGACAGGGTGGGCAATGAGCAGTACTTC
. TRBJ1-2 TRBV11-2 . CASSLRPEGVADYGYTF TGTGCCAGCAGCTTAAGGCCCGAGGGGGTAGCCGACTATGGCTACACCTTC
TRBD2 TRBJ2-1 TRBV30 . CAWSSMTGGHSEQFF TGTGCCTGGAGTTCAATGACGGGGGGGCATAGTGAGCAGTTCTTC
TRBD2 TRBJ2-3 TRBV30 . CAWRSVAGGGSSDTQYF TGTGCCTGGAGATCCGTAGCCGGCGGGGGGTCTTCAGATACGCAGTATTTT
. TRBJ2-3 TRBV27 few CASSLKLGGKQISDTQYF TGTGCCAGCAGTTTAAAGCTCGGGGGAAAACAAATCTCAGATACGCAGTATTTT
. TRBJ1-1 TRBV12-5 few CASGLSRMGGAEAFF TGTGCTAGTGGTTTGTCCCGCATGGGAGGCGCTGAAGCTTTCTTT
. TRBJ2-3 TRBV7-2 many CASTPGRYTDTQYF TGTGCCAGCACCCCAGGGCGGTACACAGATACGCAGTATTTT
. TRBJ1-1 TRBV7-2 many CASSLQPTLEAFF TGTGCCAGCAGCTTACAGCCCACACTTGAAGCTTTCTTT
TRBD2 TRBJ2-5 TRBV4-1 many CASSQEGLGVWETQYF TGCGCCAGCAGCCAAGAGGGACTAGGGGTTTGGGAGACCCAGTACTTC
. TRBJ2-6 TRBV7-8 . CASSLGSSSGANVLTF TGTGCCAGCAGCTTAGGCTCGAGCTCTGGGGCCAACGTCCTGACTTTC
. TRBJ1-3 TRBV3-1 . CASSQGGFGSRFNGNTIYF TGTGCCAGCAGCCAAGGAGGGTTTGGCAGCCGGTTCAATGGAAACACCATATATTTT
. TRBJ2-7 TRBV3-1 many CAAGGLHEQYF TGTGCGGCAGGAGGGTTACACGAGCAGTACTTC
TRBD1 TRBJ2-5 TRBV27 . CASRGLDRDETQYF TGTGCCAGCAGAGGCCTGGACAGGGACGAGACCCAGTACTTC
. TRBJ2-7 TRBV29-1 many CSVAVDSYEQYF TGCAGCGTTGCCGTGGATTCCTACGAGCAGTACTTC
TRBD1 TRBJ2-7 TRBV28 . CASSFLKPGQGRLEQYF TGTGCCAGCAGTTTCTTAAAACCGGGACAGGGGAGGTTGGAGCAGTACTTC
. TRBJ1-1 TRBV29-1 . CSVDPSAVAFF TGCAGCGTTGACCCATCGGCGGTCGCTTTCTTT
. TRBJ1-1 TRBV20-1 few CSASQANTEAFF TGCAGTGCTAGTCAGGCGAACACTGAAGCTTTCTTT
. TRBJ2-1 TRBV12-3/TRBV12-4 many CASRLTGPYNEQFF TGTGCCAGCAGATTGACAGGCCCTTACAATGAGCAGTTCTTC
TRBD1 TRBJ1-1 TRBV20-1 . CSAAEGARAEAFF TGCAGTGCCGCTGAGGGGGCGCGGGCTGAAGCTTTCTTT
TRBD1 TRBJ1-6 TRBV5-1 . CASTPRGQGRSYNSPLHF TGCGCCAGCACCCCACGGGGACAGGGGCGATCCTATAATTCACCCCTCCACTTT
. TRBJ2-7 TRBV6-2/TRBV6-3 . CASSRSLTGAMSYEQYF TGTGCCAGCAGCCGAAGCTTGACGGGAGCGATGTCCTACGAGCAGTACTTC
TRBD1 TRBJ1-2 TRBV28 few CASSLPDRPGGYTF TGTGCCAGCAGTTTACCGGACAGGCCGGGGGGCTACACCTTC
. TRBJ2-3 TRBV3-1 . CASSQSETSRTDTQYF TGTGCCAGCAGCCAATCCGAGACCTCTCGCACAGATACGCAGTATTTT
. TRBJ2-3 TRBV12-3/TRBV12-4 few CASSPLVGRTGTDTQYF TGTGCCAGCAGCCCTCTCGTTGGCAGGACGGGCACAGATACGCAGTATTTT
. TRBJ2-3 TRBV29-1 . CSVGPRRGRDTQYF TGCAGCGTTGGTCCTAGAAGGGGGAGGGATACGCAGTATTTT
TRBD2 TRBJ2-7 TRBV3-1 many CASSQDPLAGGEQYF TGTGCCAGCAGCCAAGATCCCCTAGCGGGGGGCGAGCAGTACTTC
. TRBJ2-1 TRBV5-6 few CASRGLLSSYNEQFF TGTGCCAGCAGGGGACTTCTGAGCTCCTACAATGAGCAGTTCTTC
TRBD1 TRBJ1-4 TRBV5-1 . CASSLGQGFANEKLFF TGCGCCAGCAGCTTGGGACAGGGATTCGCTAATGAAAAACTGTTTTTT
. TRBJ1-4 TRBV7-2 . CASRLTNEKLFF TGTGCCAGCCGCCTCACTAATGAAAAACTGTTTTTT
TRBD1 TRBJ1-2 TRBV10-3 . CAIGTGGSNYGYTF TGTGCCATCGGGACAGGGGGTTCTAACTATGGCTACACCTTC
TRBD1 TRBJ1-6 TRBV2 . CASTGGYNSPLHF TGTGCCAGCACAGGGGGGTATAATTCACCCCTCCACTTT
. TRBJ2-5 TRBV6-1 many CASRQGQETQYF TGTGCCAGCAGGCAGGGGCAAGAGACCCAGTACTTC
TRBD1 TRBJ2-7 TRBV3-1 many CASSHRDRGYEQYF TGTGCCAGCAGCCACCGGGACAGGGGGTACGAGCAGTACTTC
. TRBJ1-2 TRBV7-2 many CASSLGRTNNGYTF TGTGCCAGCAGCTTAGGACGAACTAACAATGGCTACACCTTC
TRBD1 TRBJ2-7 TRBV20-1 many CSAEDRVGEQYF TGCAGTGCAGAGGACAGGGTAGGGGAGCAGTACTTC
. TRBJ1-2 TRBV5-6 many CASSTWTVAYGYTF TGTGCCAGCAGCACTTGGACGGTTGCCTATGGCTACACCTTC
TRBD2 TRBJ2-4 TRBV7-2 few CASSPSGGGSIQYF TGTGCCAGCAGCCCAAGCGGGGGGGGCAGCATTCAGTACTTC
. TRBJ2-5 TRBV6-5 few CASSSPRQTLYF TGTGCCAGCAGTTCCCCTCGGCAGACCCTGTACTTC
. TRBJ2-1 TRBV10-3 many CAIRDPLGNEQFF TGTGCCATCCGGGACCCTTTGGGGAATGAGCAGTTCTTC
TRBD2 TRBJ2-7 TRBV6-2/TRBV6-3 many CASNRLASEQYF TGTGCCAGCAACAGACTAGCTTCCGAGCAGTACTTC
. TRBJ2-7 TRBV7-2 few CASSLKMASSYEQYF TGTGCCAGCAGCTTAAAAATGGCAAGCTCCTACGAGCAGTACTTC
TRBD1 TRBJ2-3 TRBV5-1 . CASSGGQDRADTQYF TGCGCCAGCAGCGGAGGACAGGATCGCGCAGATACGCAGTATTTT
. TRBJ2-1 TRBV6-4 few CASDPKKVTYNEQFF TGTGCCAGCGACCCGAAGAAGGTCACCTACAATGAGCAGTTCTTC
TRBD1 TRBJ2-7 TRBV6-5 . CASGAGTGSYKHYF TGTGCCAGCGGGGCCGGGACAGGGTCCTACAAGCACTACTTC
TRBD2 TRBJ2-3 TRBV4-3 . CASSHGAGGPRETQYF TGCGCCAGCAGCCACGGAGCGGGGGGGCCTAGGGAGACGCAGTATTTT
TRBD1 TRBJ1-1 TRBV29-1 . CSVAQTGRNEAFF TGCAGCGTGGCTCAGACAGGGAGGAATGAAGCTTTCTTT
. TRBJ2-7 TRBV12-3/TRBV12-4 many CASRPTGPYEQYF TGTGCCAGCAGGCCCACAGGGCCCTACGAGCAGTACTTC
TRBD1 TRBJ1-2 TRBV28 . CASSSAGTGWAYGYTF TGTGCCAGCAGTTCCGCAGGGACAGGGTGGGCCTATGGCTACACCTTC
. TRBJ1-2 TRBV4-1 many CASSQDHSQFRYGYTF TGCGCCAGCAGCCAAGATCATTCGCAATTTCGCTATGGCTACACCTTC
. TRBJ2-5 TRBV20-1 . CSANRGETQYF TGCAGTGCAAATAGGGGAGAGACCCAGTACTTC
. TRBJ1-6 TRBV7-9 few CASSPSTIDLENSPLHF TGTGCCAGCAGCCCATCGACGATTGACCTCGAGAATTCACCCCTCCACTTT